Listed below are T cell receptor beta chains from one sample, sequenced in a study of blood T cell repertoires in COVID-19. TCRdb keeps only in-frame clones here, not all; method: immunoSEQ multiplex PCR. The sample shows about 190,000 clones, 65% to 80% of them seen only once. Sequencing input: PBMCs or T cells enriched from blood (not recorded which). These receptors all come from a woman aged 45-65 years with acute COVID-19. The CDR3 runs from the conserved cysteine through the conserved F or W. D genes are given only for firm matches. Some rows mark clone size as missing; the rest say once, few, many or name a class of expanded clone.

D,size,V,J,DNA,CDR3
TRBD1,.,TRBV7-3,TRBJ1-2,TGTGCCAGCAGCGTCACCGGGACAGGGAATGGCTACACCTTC,CASSVTGTGNGYTF
.,.,TRBV5-1,TRBJ1-6,TGCGCCAGCAGCCCCCAGGGTACTAATTCACCCCTCCACTTT,CASSPQGTNSPLHF
.,once,TRBV28,TRBJ1-2,TGTGCCAGCTTGGCAGCGGCTCTCGGCTACACCTTC,CASLAAALGYTF
.,.,TRBV24-1,TRBJ1-5,TGTGCCACCAGTGAGGGGGGAACTCTAGGGAGCAATCAGCCCCAGCATTTT,CATSEGGTLGSNQPQHF
.,.,TRBV19,TRBJ1-1,TGTGCCAGTGGGGGACACCTCAACACTGAAGCTTTCTTT,CASGGHLNTEAFF
TRBD1,.,TRBV6-2/TRBV6-3,TRBJ1-1,TGTGCCAGCAGTTACAGACTTAAAACAGGGGCGAACACTGAAGCTTTCTTT,CASSYRLKTGANTEAFF
TRBD1,.,TRBV5-4,TRBJ2-1,TGTGCCAGCAGCGTGGGGACAGGGGGCTTGGGGTTTAATGAGCAGTTCTTC,CASSVGTGGLGFNEQFF
TRBD1,few,TRBV24-1,TRBJ2-3,TGTGCCACCAGTACCCAACAGGGGGCAAATACGCAGTATTTT,CATSTQQGANTQYF
.,.,TRBV27,TRBJ2-5,TGTGCCAGCAGTTTATCCTCCTCCGGGACCCAGTACTTC,CASSLSSSGTQYF
.,once,TRBV7-9,TRBJ2-1,TGTGCCAGCAGCTTGACAGGCCCCAATGAGCAGTTCTTC,CASSLTGPNEQFF
TRBD1,few,TRBV28,TRBJ1-2,TGTGCCGTCCAACGAATTACAGGGGAGCACTATGGCTACACCTTC,CAVQRITGEHYGYTF
.,.,TRBV29-1,TRBJ1-4,TGCAGCGTTGCCGGACAGCCCGGCATGGGGGCTGAAAAACTGTTTTTT,CSVAGQPGMGAEKLFF
.,.,TRBV28,TRBJ1-2,TGTGCCAGCAGCCACGACAGATTAAATGGCTACACCTTC,CASSHDRLNGYTF
.,.,TRBV6-5,TRBJ1-5,TGTGCCAGCAGCGGGGGACTTAATAGCAATCAGCCCCAGCATTTT,CASSGGLNSNQPQHF